These 6 T cell receptor beta chains originate from one sample sequenced in a study of T cell repertoires in cytomegalovirus infection. These receptors' antigens are unknown. TCRdb redid the calling of the reads with MiXCR, one entry per CDR3 protein. The sample carries about 500,000 distinct CDR3 sequences, roughly a third recorded once. Here the sequenced sample was cultured PBMCs, taken from culture after CMV antigen stimulation. These receptor sequences come from a human donor in good health (CMV status not recorded). Some clones in this sample may be carry-over from other donors' samples.

The CDR3 here is CASRGAGPNTEAFF. The DNA of the CDR3 is TGTGCCAGCAGGGGGGCAGGGCCGAACACTGAAGCTTTCTTT. The chain joins TRBV6-8 to TRBJ1-1, with a tentative D call TRBD1 (6 bases). V was trimmed by 6 bases and J by 1 base, leaving 12 bases between them. Germline V gene sequence: CDR1 MNHGY, CDR2 SAAAGT. The CDR3 is made up of 14 amino acids.

In this sample, this clonotype turned up once. An end of the junction does not agree with germline; a read error may underlie this. The chain is built from TRBV7-2 and TRBJ2-3; 12 nucleotides line up with TRBD1. The germline V gene has CDR1 SGHTA and CDR2 FQGNSA. The CDR3 extends over 17 amino acids. CDR3 loop: CASSLLGQGAITDTQCF. DNA of the CDR3: TGTGCCAGCAGCTTATTGGGACAGGGGGCGATCACAGATACGCAGTGTTTT.

This clonotype turned up a few times. This chain connects TRBV12-3 or TRBV12-4 to TRBJ2-3; D is possibly TRBD1 or TRBD2 (5 bases each). The CDR3 has 14 residues. V was cut by 6 bases and J by 2 bases, with 12 bases left in between. CDR3 DNA sequence: TGTGCCAGCAGCCCGCTGGGGGACACAGATACGCAGTATTTT. Translation gives CASSPLGDTDTQYF.

The chain carries TRBV11-2 and TRBJ2-7, with TRBD1 identical over 9 bases. This CDR3 has 14 amino acids. Trimming cost V 3 bases and J 6 bases; bases outside gene matches: 6. In germline, CDR1 is SGHAT, CDR2 FQNNGV. The CDR3 loop reads CASSFGTGFREQYF. DNA for the CDR3: TGTGCCAGCAGCTTCGGGACAGGGTTTCGCGAGCAGTACTTC.

This clonotype was counted between two and nine times. The chain is built from TRBV12-3 or TRBV12-4 and TRBJ2-1; TRBD2 matches at 9 bases. This CDR3 comprises 16 residues. The V gene end was trimmed by 5 bases and the J gene end by 8 bases; junction bases not matched to a gene: 13. The CDR3 sequence: CASSRSGGRARHEQFF. The CDR3 region has the DNA TGTGCCAGCAGTAGGTCTGGCGGGAGGGCTAGGCATGAGCAGTTCTTC.

This clonotype appeared a few times. The chain combines TRBV6-2 or TRBV6-3 with TRBJ2-1; 9 bases are a match to TRBD2. CDR1 MNHEY and CDR2 SVGEGT come from the germline V gene. J gave up 10 bases and V 5 bases, and 15 bases lay outside the gene matches. The CDR3 covers 16 residues. The CDR3 DNA sequence: TGTGCCAGCAGTAACATAGCGGGAGCGGGGCCTGACGAGCAGTTCTTC. This gives the protein CASSNIAGAGPDEQFF.